This T cell receptor (beta chain) was retrieved from a study of shared clonotypes between healthy human individuals (dated by TCRdb to 2018 to 2021). For the wider study: Two women and a few men aged 18 to 49 years were included in the cohort. Per donor, three plates each were used for CD4 naive and CD4 memory, two for CD8 naive, and one for CD8 memory. To estimate repertoire size and how much clonotype sharing occurs between individuals, the study deeply sequenced the blood TCR repertoires of about 5 healthy adults. Different laboratories and diverse techniques were used to prepare libraries and sequence TCR repertoires, to increase sequencing depth and limit assay-specific biases. Each donor's leukapheresis produced roughly between roughly 0.85 and 9.5 billion PBMCs.

This clone was observed a single time. The specificity of this receptor is unknown. Base qualities are missing; no much larger clone stands one base away. Using the deep immunoSEQ assay, TCR CDR3 regions were amplified from genomic DNA by multiplex PCR. Extracted genomic DNA from each cell subset was distributed evenly across all wells of several immunoSEQ 96-well plates, and each plate was treated as a replicate. For sorted subsets, each replicate PCR was loaded with approximately 200 ng genomic DNA, equivalent to 30,000 or so T cell genomes. Purified libraries were quantified with a Qubit 3.0 fluorometer, sized on a Bioanalyzer 2100, and re-quantified with the KAPA Library Quantification kit. Every immunoSEQ 96-well plate was sequenced on a separate single-read 150-cycle Illumina NextSeq 550 flow cell. The study's own analysis went as follows. Because only junctional sequences without quality scores were contained in the immunoSEQ output, filtering matching that applied to full-length reads could not be performed. Sequences were annotated with PyIR, a Python wrapper for IgBLAST v1.9, and V/J genes and CDR3 were assigned using IMGT germline references. Reads were filtered out if the reads had weak V/J assignments (E-value above 1e-6), no CDR3, stop codons, out-of-frame junctions, or ambiguous translated residues. A V3J clonotype was defined by an identical inferred V gene, J gene, and CDR3 amino acid sequence. Percentage overlap between repertoires was calculated by dividing the number of shared unique clonotypes by the size of the smaller repertoire. Richness of each repertoire was evaluated using RTK rarefaction, the Chao1 estimator, and Recon v2.1 estimates of unobserved clonotypes. Generation probabilities were computed with OLGA for all TCRbeta clonotypes obtained by the gDNA method from a handful of donors. What TCRdb holds here is the immuneACCESS table cut down to in-frame rearrangements. Part of the clones is not present; checked against another copy, under half of the missing clones reflect an unresolved V gene, and the others are unexplained. That table supplies the V and J calls and clone size; D and trimming were determined from the DNA. Counted in this sample were roughly 2.1 million clones; 85% to 95% of them appeared once. The ten largest clones add up to more than 1.5% of the sample.

Overall study results and their limits: Rarefaction of sorted-subset datasets indicated incomplete sequencing despite the large sequencing depth. Sampling was restricted to blood, and TCR repertoires in tissue are likely to differ from TCR repertoires in blood. Based on pairwise subsampling, the degree of clonotype sharing among donors was expected to be affected by sequencing depth. Across a few donors, approximately 5% of naive CD4, around 3.3% of naive CD8, 2.3% of memory CD4, and 0.3% to 0.45% of memory CD8 clonotypes were shared. Compared with non-shared clonotypes, clonotypes shared by all four sorted-subset donors had higher generation probabilities. Naive subsets generally had larger estimated clonotype richness than memory subsets did. Because the study included a small number of donors, the genetic and exposure-history diversity represented was limited.

CD8 naive samples were obtained by positive selection for CCR7 among CD45RO-negative cells, yielding a CD45RA+CCR7+ population from which TemRA cells were excluded. The donors were healthy, HIV-negative adults who had no recently reported acute infections or vaccinations. All donors were Caucasian adults living in Nashville, Tennessee, USA. Blood was obtained by leukapheresis, after which PBMCs were separated by Ficoll-Histopaque density gradient centrifugation and cryopreserved in liquid nitrogen vapor phase. Purity and quantity of every magnetically sorted T cell population were checked by analytical flow cytometry. From each sorted fraction, genomic DNA was isolated and quantified by UV absorbance on a Nanodrop 2000c. The CDR3, cysteine through phenylalanine, is 17 amino acids long. Only the CDR3 portion is preserved as DNA: 51 bases, with reading frame beginning at the first base. V trim: 1 base; J trim: 5 bases; unmatched bases: 9. Taken from the germline V gene, the CDR1 and CDR2 loops are SGHAT and FQNNGV.

This receptor was identified in a man younger than 30 in good health. Some clones in this sample may be carry-over from other donors' samples. Sequencing was done on a sample of naive CD8+ T cells from PBMCs. What this sample's cell subset or site label stands for: CD45RA+CCR7+. The chain was built from TRBV11-2 and TRBJ2-7; 12 bases in between match TRBD2. The CDR3: CASSLVGLAGNLDEQYF. DNA sequence: TGTGCCAGCAGCTTAGTCGGACTAGCGGGAAATCTCGACGAGCAGTACTTC.